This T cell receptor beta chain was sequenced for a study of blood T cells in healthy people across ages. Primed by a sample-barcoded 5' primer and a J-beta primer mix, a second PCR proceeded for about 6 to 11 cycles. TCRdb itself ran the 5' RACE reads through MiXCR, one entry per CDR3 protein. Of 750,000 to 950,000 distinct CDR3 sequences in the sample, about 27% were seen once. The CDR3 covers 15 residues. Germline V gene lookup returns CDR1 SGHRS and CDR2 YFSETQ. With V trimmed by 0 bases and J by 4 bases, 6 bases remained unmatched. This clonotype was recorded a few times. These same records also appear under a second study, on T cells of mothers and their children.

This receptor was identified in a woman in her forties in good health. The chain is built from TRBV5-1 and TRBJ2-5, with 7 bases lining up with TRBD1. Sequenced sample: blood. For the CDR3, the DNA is TGCGCCAGCAGCTTGGTGGGACCAGGGGGAGAGACCCAGTACTTC. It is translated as CASSLVGPGGETQYF.